A selection of T cell receptor beta chains follows, all from one sample in a study of cytomegalovirus exposure and HLA in healthy donors. This table comes from immunoSEQ multiplex PCR, and its TCRdb copy is limited to in-frame clones, with some not included. The table records 120,000 or so clones, about 80% of them present only once. Sequencing input: PBMCs. Receptors were obtained from a woman aged 40 to 49 in good health and CMV-seropositive. CDR3s include the opening cysteine and the closing phenylalanine or tryptophan. D genes are given only for firm matches. Clone size is not always given. Where it is, it says once, few, many or a class for expanded clones.

V gene: TRBV5-8
clone size: NA
J gene: TRBJ1-5
D gene: NA
CDR3 DNA: TGTGCCAGCAGCTTGGGAGTAACTCATAGCAATCAGCCCCAGCATTTT
CDR3 protein: CASSLGVTHSNQPQHF

V gene: TRBV28
clone size: NA
J gene: TRBJ2-3
D gene: TRBD2
CDR3 DNA: TGTGCCAGCAGTTTAGCGGGAGGTCCCTCAAGCACAGATACGCAGTATTTT
CDR3 protein: CASSLAGGPSSTDTQYF

V gene: TRBV18
clone size: NA
J gene: TRBJ2-5
D gene: TRBD2
CDR3 DNA: TGTGCCAGCTCCCGGCTCGCTAGCGGACAAGAGACCCAGTACTTC
CDR3 protein: CASSRLASGQETQYF

V gene: TRBV5-1
clone size: once
J gene: TRBJ2-1
D gene: TRBD1
CDR3 DNA: TGCGCCAGCAGCTTGGACCGACAGGGGCCGTTCTTC
CDR3 protein: CASSLDRQGPFF

V gene: TRBV5-1
clone size: once
J gene: TRBJ2-3
D gene: TRBD2
CDR3 DNA: TGCGCCAGCAGCCGCACCACTAGCGAGATTCCCACAGATACGCAGTATTTT
CDR3 protein: CASSRTTSEIPTDTQYF

V gene: TRBV19
clone size: NA
J gene: TRBJ2-7
D gene: TRBD2
CDR3 DNA: TGTGCCAGCGGGACTAGCAGCACCTACGAGCAGTACTTC
CDR3 protein: CASGTSSTYEQYF

V gene: TRBV29-1
clone size: NA
J gene: TRBJ2-1
D gene: TRBD2
CDR3 DNA: TGCAGCGTTGAGGGACTAGCAATCTCCTACAATGAGCAGTTCTTC
CDR3 protein: CSVEGLAISYNEQFF

V gene: TRBV11-3
clone size: NA
J gene: TRBJ1-3
D gene: NA
CDR3 DNA: TGTGCCAGCAGCTTATCAGAGGCTGGAAACACCATATATTTT
CDR3 protein: CASSLSEAGNTIYF

V gene: TRBV9
clone size: NA
J gene: TRBJ1-1
D gene: NA
CDR3 DNA: TGTGCCAGCAACGTAGGCAGGGGCACTGAAGCTTTCTTT
CDR3 protein: CASNVGRGTEAFF

V gene: TRBV21-1
clone size: NA
J gene: TRBJ1-1
D gene: NA
CDR3 DNA: TGTGCCAGCAGCAAAGTTGGGGGGGGGCGTTTTGTCACTGAAGCTTTCTTT
CDR3 protein: CASSKVGGGRFVTEAFF

V gene: TRBV9
clone size: NA
J gene: TRBJ2-1
D gene: TRBD1
CDR3 DNA: TGTGCCAGCAGCAAGACCTCCGGGACAGGGGCCTACAATGAGCAGTTCTTC
CDR3 protein: CASSKTSGTGAYNEQFF

V gene: TRBV25-1
clone size: NA
J gene: TRBJ1-3
D gene: NA
CDR3 DNA: TGTGCCAGCAGTGAAAGTAGAGCCTCTGGAAACACCATATATTTT
CDR3 protein: CASSESRASGNTIYF

V gene: TRBV10-1
clone size: NA
J gene: TRBJ1-4
D gene: TRBD1
CDR3 DNA: TGCGCCAGCAGCCCCGGGACAGGGTACGAAAAACTGTTTTTT
CDR3 protein: CASSPGTGYEKLFF

V gene: TRBV27
clone size: NA
J gene: TRBJ1-2
D gene: NA
CDR3 DNA: TGTGCCAGCAGTTCCAACCACAGGAGTTCCTATGGCTACACCTTC
CDR3 protein: CASSSNHRSSYGYTF

V gene: TRBV28
clone size: NA
J gene: TRBJ2-7
D gene: TRBD1
CDR3 DNA: TGTGCCAGCAGTTTATTGGGACAGTTGAGCTCCTACGAGCAGTACTTC
CDR3 protein: CASSLLGQLSSYEQYF

V gene: TRBV6-1
clone size: once
J gene: TRBJ1-1
D gene: NA
CDR3 DNA: TGTGCCAGCTCCTTGACAGTGAAAAGAAAAGGTTTCTTT
CDR3 protein: CASSLTVKRKGFF

V gene: TRBV7-2
clone size: NA
J gene: TRBJ2-3
D gene: NA
CDR3 DNA: TGTGCCAGCAGCTTAAGCGGAGACACAGATACGCAGTATTTT
CDR3 protein: CASSLSGDTDTQYF

V gene: TRBV5-4
clone size: NA
J gene: TRBJ1-1
D gene: TRBD1
CDR3 DNA: TGTGCCAGCAGCGAACCGGACAGGGGGATCACTGAAGCTTTCTTT
CDR3 protein: CASSEPDRGITEAFF

V gene: TRBV15
clone size: NA
J gene: TRBJ2-7
D gene: TRBD2
CDR3 DNA: TGTGCCACCAGCAGAGAAGCGGGGGCTGAGCAGTACTTC
CDR3 protein: CATSREAGAEQYF

V gene: TRBV28
clone size: NA
J gene: TRBJ1-1
D gene: TRBD1
CDR3 DNA: TGTGCCAGCAGCCTACCCAGGGGGGCTGTGGACACTGAAGCTTTCTTT
CDR3 protein: CASSLPRGAVDTEAFF

V gene: TRBV6-6
clone size: NA
J gene: TRBJ1-1
D gene: NA
CDR3 DNA: TGTGCCAGCAGTTCGGCGGGGTTGAACACTGAAGCTTTCTTT
CDR3 protein: CASSSAGLNTEAFF

V gene: TRBV5-6
clone size: NA
J gene: TRBJ2-7
D gene: TRBD1
CDR3 DNA: TGTGCCAGCAGCTATTACGGGACAGCATACGAGCAGTACTTC
CDR3 protein: CASSYYGTAYEQYF

V gene: TRBV6-1
clone size: NA
J gene: TRBJ2-1
D gene: NA
CDR3 DNA: TGTGCCAGCAGTGAAAGTCTAGGCTACAATGAGCAGTTCTTC
CDR3 protein: CASSESLGYNEQFF

V gene: TRBV5-1
clone size: NA
J gene: TRBJ2-3
D gene: TRBD2
CDR3 DNA: TGCGCCAGCAGCTTACCTAGCGGGCCTGGGGATACGCAGTATTTT
CDR3 protein: CASSLPSGPGDTQYF

V gene: TRBV27
clone size: NA
J gene: TRBJ1-1
D gene: TRBD1
CDR3 DNA: TGTGCCAGCGCAGAAATTTGGACAGGGCCTTTTTGGTTCACTGAAGCTTTCTTT
CDR3 protein: CASAEIWTGPFWFTEAFF

V gene: TRBV19
clone size: NA
J gene: TRBJ2-3
D gene: NA
CDR3 DNA: TGTGCCAGTAGTATAGATCTGGAGAGTACAGATACGCAGTATTTT
CDR3 protein: CASSIDLESTDTQYF

V gene: TRBV11-2
clone size: once
J gene: TRBJ2-7
D gene: TRBD2
CDR3 DNA: TGTGCCAGCAGCCCGGGACTAGCGGGACATGGCGAGCAGTACTTC
CDR3 protein: CASSPGLAGHGEQYF

V gene: TRBV28
clone size: NA
J gene: TRBJ1-1
D gene: TRBD1
CDR3 DNA: TGTGCCAGCAGCCGAGGGACAGGGGGCGCGTTTAGGACTGAAGCTTTCTTT
CDR3 protein: CASSRGTGGAFRTEAFF

V gene: TRBV11-1
clone size: once
J gene: TRBJ1-1
D gene: NA
CDR3 DNA: TGTGCCAGCAGCTCCCACTCTGAAGCTTTCTTT
CDR3 protein: CASSSHSEAFF

V gene: TRBV5-1
clone size: NA
J gene: TRBJ2-1
D gene: TRBD1
CDR3 DNA: TGCGCCAGCAGCTTGGCGGGGACAGACAATGAGCAGTTCTTC
CDR3 protein: CASSLAGTDNEQFF

V gene: TRBV5-1
clone size: NA
J gene: TRBJ2-7
D gene: NA
CDR3 DNA: TGCGCCAGCAGCTTGCCTACAGGGAACGAGCAGTACTTC
CDR3 protein: CASSLPTGNEQYF

V gene: TRBV29-1
clone size: NA
J gene: TRBJ2-1
D gene: NA
CDR3 DNA: TGCAGCGTTGACCCCCTGCGGGAAGTTGGGGAGCAGTTCTTC
CDR3 protein: CSVDPLREVGEQFF

V gene: TRBV5-5
clone size: NA
J gene: TRBJ2-7
D gene: NA
CDR3 DNA: TGTGCCAGCAGCCCGAGGGCCAGCTACGAGCAGTACTTC
CDR3 protein: CASSPRASYEQYF

V gene: TRBV11-3
clone size: NA
J gene: TRBJ1-2
D gene: NA
CDR3 DNA: TGTGCCAGCAGCTTAACAGGTTTTGTTTACTATGGCTACACCTTC
CDR3 protein: CASSLTGFVYYGYTF

V gene: TRBV2
clone size: NA
J gene: TRBJ2-1
D gene: TRBD2
CDR3 DNA: TGTGCCAGCAGTTACACAACTAGCGCCCGACGAACGGGCTACAATGAGCAGTTCTTC
CDR3 protein: CASSYTTSARRTGYNEQFF

V gene: TRBV10-1
clone size: few
J gene: TRBJ2-5
D gene: TRBD1
CDR3 DNA: TGCGCCAGCAGTGAGTGGACAGGGGGCGCAGAGACCCAGTACTTC
CDR3 protein: CASSEWTGGAETQYF

V gene: TRBV7-9
clone size: NA
J gene: TRBJ2-5
D gene: NA
CDR3 DNA: TGTGCCAGCAGGGCTGGAGGCCGAGGACGTCAAGAGACCCAGTACTTC
CDR3 protein: CASRAGGRGRQETQYF

V gene: TRBV19
clone size: once
J gene: TRBJ1-1
D gene: TRBD1
CDR3 DNA: TGTGCCAGTAGCCAACAGGGGGACACTGAAGCTTTCTTT
CDR3 protein: CASSQQGDTEAFF

V gene: TRBV5-1
clone size: once
J gene: TRBJ2-7
D gene: TRBD2
CDR3 DNA: TGCGCCAGCAGCTTCCTAGCGGGAGGGCCAGCGTTGGACGAGCAGTACTTC
CDR3 protein: CASSFLAGGPALDEQYF

V gene: TRBV6-5
clone size: NA
J gene: TRBJ2-7
D gene: TRBD1
CDR3 DNA: TGTGCCAGCAGTTACTCGGGACAGGGGGTCTACGAGCAGTACTTC
CDR3 protein: CASSYSGQGVYEQYF

V gene: TRBV6-5
clone size: NA
J gene: TRBJ2-3
D gene: TRBD2
CDR3 DNA: TGTGCCAGCAGTTACGGCGGGAGCCGTTCAGATACGCAGTATTTT
CDR3 protein: CASSYGGSRSDTQYF

V gene: TRBV4-3
clone size: once
J gene: TRBJ2-7
D gene: TRBD1
CDR3 DNA: TGCGCCAGCAGCCAAGATATGTCGGGGACAGGGCCCTACGAGCAGTACTTC
CDR3 protein: CASSQDMSGTGPYEQYF

V gene: TRBV28
clone size: NA
J gene: TRBJ2-7
D gene: NA
CDR3 DNA: TGTGCCAGCAAGGAAGGGGGTAATTTCCCCTACGAGCAGTACTTC
CDR3 protein: CASKEGGNFPYEQYF

V gene: TRBV7-9
clone size: NA
J gene: TRBJ1-5
D gene: NA
CDR3 DNA: TGTGCCAGCAGCCCCCCAGGGCCCTTCAATCAGCCCCAGCATTTT
CDR3 protein: CASSPPGPFNQPQHF

V gene: TRBV6-1
clone size: NA
J gene: TRBJ1-5
D gene: TRBD1
CDR3 DNA: TGTGCCAGCAGTGGGACAGGGGGAAGTCAGCCCCAGCATTTT
CDR3 protein: CASSGTGGSQPQHF

V gene: TRBV4-3
clone size: NA
J gene: TRBJ1-3
D gene: NA
CDR3 DNA: TGCGCCAGCAGCCAAGGGTACGCGGGAAACACCATATATTTT
CDR3 protein: CASSQGYAGNTIYF

V gene: TRBV19
clone size: NA
J gene: TRBJ1-2
D gene: TRBD1
CDR3 DNA: TGTGCCAGTAGTGCCACGGGACAGGGGAGTTTCTATGGCTACACCTTC
CDR3 protein: CASSATGQGSFYGYTF

V gene: TRBV7-3
clone size: NA
J gene: TRBJ2-1
D gene: TRBD2
CDR3 DNA: TGTGCCAGCAGCTTAGGGACTAGCGGTTTCAATGAGCAGTTCTTC
CDR3 protein: CASSLGTSGFNEQFF

V gene: TRBV2
clone size: NA
J gene: TRBJ2-7
D gene: TRBD2
CDR3 DNA: TGTGCCAGCATCCCGGGACTAGCGTTAAGGGGGTCCTACGAGCAGTACTTC
CDR3 protein: CASIPGLALRGSYEQYF

V gene: TRBV27
clone size: NA
J gene: TRBJ1-5
D gene: NA
CDR3 DNA: TGTGCCAGCAGTCCTCTACGGAGGGACCGCAGGGATCAGCCCCAGCATTTT
CDR3 protein: CASSPLRRDRRDQPQHF

V gene: TRBV7-3
clone size: once
J gene: TRBJ2-1
D gene: NA
CDR3 DNA: TGTGCCAGCAGCTTACAAGTGACGGGGTGGAGCCAAAACAATGAGCAGTTCTTC
CDR3 protein: CASSLQVTGWSQNNEQFF

V gene: TRBV15
clone size: NA
J gene: TRBJ2-4
D gene: NA
CDR3 DNA: TGTGCCACCAGCAGAGACAGGGAAAACATTCAGTACTTC
CDR3 protein: CATSRDRENIQYF

V gene: TRBV19
clone size: NA
J gene: TRBJ1-1
D gene: NA
CDR3 DNA: TGTGCCAGTAGGAGGTACAGGGTGGGGTTTTTCACTGAAGCTTTCTTT
CDR3 protein: CASRRYRVGFFTEAFF

V gene: TRBV9
clone size: once
J gene: TRBJ2-7
D gene: NA
CDR3 DNA: TGTGCCAGCAGCGGGGGACAAACCTACGAGCAGTACTTC
CDR3 protein: CASSGGQTYEQYF

V gene: TRBV28
clone size: NA
J gene: TRBJ2-7
D gene: NA
CDR3 DNA: TGTGCCAGCAGTTTTTCTGGACACTCCTACGAGCAGTACTTC
CDR3 protein: CASSFSGHSYEQYF

V gene: TRBV18
clone size: NA
J gene: TRBJ2-7
D gene: TRBD2
CDR3 DNA: TGTGCCAGCTCACCGGGTAGCGGGAGTAGATACGAGCAGTACTTC
CDR3 protein: CASSPGSGSRYEQYF

V gene: TRBV25-1
clone size: NA
J gene: TRBJ1-5
D gene: NA
CDR3 DNA: TGTGCCAGCAGCCCTCAAGGGAGTCAGCCCCAGCATTTT
CDR3 protein: CASSPQGSQPQHF

V gene: TRBV11-1
clone size: once
J gene: TRBJ2-5
D gene: TRBD2
CDR3 DNA: TGTGCCAGCAGCTCTATTAGCGGGATTCAAGAGACCCAGTACTTC
CDR3 protein: CASSSISGIQETQYF

V gene: TRBV10-2
clone size: NA
J gene: TRBJ1-5
D gene: NA
CDR3 DNA: TGCGCCAGCAGTGAGGCGAGTAGCAATCAGCCCCAGCATTTT
CDR3 protein: CASSEASSNQPQHF

V gene: TRBV4-1
clone size: NA
J gene: TRBJ2-7
D gene: NA
CDR3 DNA: TGCGCCAGCAGCCAAGCCAAGAACTACGAGCAGTACTTC
CDR3 protein: CASSQAKNYEQYF